These T cell receptor beta chains were read from a single sample in a study of blood T cell repertoires in COVID-19. The assay was immunoSEQ multiplex PCR, and TCRdb's table has in-frame clones only and misses some. The repertoire holds 90,000 to 150,000 clones, with over 75% as singletons. The sequenced sample was peripheral blood. These receptors came from a man between 65 and 80 years old with active or convalescent COVID-19. The CDR3 runs from the conserved cysteine through the conserved F or W. Fields, in order: V gene, J gene, clone size, D gene, CDR3 protein, CDR3 DNA. D genes are given only for firm matches. Rows give clone size only sometimes, using once, few, many, or a class for an expanded clone.

V: TRBV28; J: TRBJ1-5; size: -; D: TRBD1; CDR3: CATVGRGYQPQHF; DNA: TGTGCCACCGTGGGCAGGGGGTATCAGCCCCAGCATTTT
V: TRBV28; J: TRBJ2-1; size: -; D: TRBD2; CDR3: CASSLPTYASGSGEFF; DNA: TGTGCCAGCAGTTTACCTACTTACGCTAGCGGGAGTGGGGAGTTCTTC
V: TRBV28; J: TRBJ2-5; size: -; D: -; CDR3: CASSLANQETQYF; DNA: TGTGCCAGCAGTTTAGCGAACCAAGAGACCCAGTACTTC
V: TRBV3-1/TRBV3-2; J: TRBJ2-5; size: once; D: -; CDR3: CASSRSVGGTQYF; DNA: TGTGCCAGCAGCCGCTCGGTCGGGGGGACCCAGTACTTC
V: TRBV7-9; J: TRBJ2-2; size: -; D: TRBD1; CDR3: CASSGQGGVTGELFF; DNA: TGTGCCAGCAGTGGACAGGGCGGGGTGACCGGGGAGCTGTTTTTT
V: TRBV27; J: TRBJ2-5; size: -; D: -; CDR3: CASSWAPSGSGLQTQYF; DNA: TGTGCCAGCAGTTGGGCTCCATCGGGGTCCGGGCTTCAGACCCAGTACTTC
V: TRBV3-1/TRBV3-2; J: TRBJ1-1; size: -; D: -; CDR3: CASSQGTGRVVNTEAFF; DNA: TGTGCCAGCAGCCAAGGGACCGGGAGGGTGGTGAACACTGAAGCTTTCTTT
V: TRBV6-5; J: TRBJ1-6; size: -; D: -; CDR3: CASSFGSSYNSPLHF; DNA: TGTGCCAGCAGTTTTGGGAGCTCCTATAATTCACCCCTCCACTTT
V: TRBV7-2; J: TRBJ2-7; size: once; D: -; CDR3: CASSRRGPYYEQYF; DNA: TGTGCCAGCAGCCGGCGGGGGCCGTACTACGAGCAGTACTTC
V: TRBV11-2; J: TRBJ2-3; size: -; D: -; CDR3: CASTEGGTDTQYF; DNA: TGTGCCAGCACCGAGGGGGGCACAGATACGCAGTATTTT
V: TRBV5-6; J: TRBJ2-1; size: -; D: -; CDR3: CASSWSNEQFF; DNA: TGTGCCAGCAGCTGGAGCAATGAGCAGTTCTTC
V: TRBV7-2; J: TRBJ2-7; size: -; D: -; CDR3: CASSLGIRSSYEQYF; DNA: TGTGCCAGCAGCTTAGGAATAAGGAGCTCCTACGAGCAGTACTTC
V: TRBV7-9; J: TRBJ2-1; size: many; D: -; CDR3: CASARRGNSYNEQFF; DNA: TGTGCCAGCGCCCGTAGAGGGAATTCCTACAATGAGCAGTTCTTC
V: TRBV12-3/TRBV12-4; J: TRBJ1-5; size: -; D: -; CDR3: CASSLRNQPQHF; DNA: TGTGCCAGCAGTTTACGGAATCAGCCCCAGCATTTT
V: TRBV7-2; J: TRBJ2-7; size: once; D: TRBD2; CDR3: CASSLREGTYEQYF; DNA: TGTGCCAGCAGCTTACGGGAGGGAACCTACGAGCAGTACTTC
V: TRBV6-2/TRBV6-3; J: TRBJ1-4; size: -; D: -; CDR3: CASSPGGDDEKLFF; DNA: TGTGCCAGCAGCCCCGGAGGGGACGATGAAAAACTGTTTTTT
V: TRBV5-1; J: TRBJ1-4; size: -; D: TRBD1; CDR3: CASSSGTGEEKLFF; DNA: TGCGCCAGCAGCTCCGGGACAGGGGAGGAAAAACTGTTTTTT
V: TRBV29-1; J: TRBJ1-2; size: -; D: -; CDR3: CSVEVGQGSRGYTF; DNA: TGCAGCGTTGAAGTCGGGCAGGGTTCACGGGGCTACACCTTC
V: TRBV7-3; J: TRBJ1-6; size: -; D: -; CDR3: CASSLSQITPLHF; DNA: TGTGCCAGCAGCTTAAGTCAGATTACACCCCTCCACTTT
V: TRBV21-1; J: TRBJ1-2; size: -; D: -; CDR3: CASSQGEMNGYTF; DNA: TGTGCCAGCAGCCAGGGGGAGATGAATGGCTACACCTTC
V: TRBV6-5; J: TRBJ1-2; size: once; D: TRBD1; CDR3: CASSYAGTAINYGYTF; DNA: TGTGCCAGCAGTTACGCCGGGACAGCGATCAACTATGGCTACACCTTC
V: TRBV3-1/TRBV3-2; J: TRBJ2-3; size: -; D: -; CDR3: CASSLEGVGTDTQYF; DNA: TGTGCCAGCAGCCTGGAGGGTGTGGGCACAGATACGCAGTATTTT
V: TRBV12-3/TRBV12-4; J: TRBJ1-2; size: -; D: -; CDR3: CASSDSNYGYTF; DNA: TGTGCCAGCAGCGACAGTAACTATGGCTACACCTTC
V: TRBV30; J: TRBJ1-1; size: once; D: TRBD1; CDR3: CAWSIGQGAITEAFF; DNA: TGTGCCTGGAGTATTGGACAGGGGGCAATAACTGAAGCTTTCTTT
V: TRBV28; J: TRBJ1-1; size: -; D: -; CDR3: CASSTWGSRNTEAFF; DNA: TGTGCCAGCAGTACCTGGGGCTCTAGGAACACTGAAGCTTTCTTT
V: TRBV18; J: TRBJ2-3; size: once; D: TRBD2; CDR3: CASSPPLAGTSDTQYF; DNA: TGTGCCAGCTCACCACCTCTAGCGGGAACGTCAGATACGCAGTATTTT
V: TRBV7-9; J: TRBJ1-3; size: once; D: -; CDR3: CASSEPGPSGNTIYF; DNA: TGTGCCAGCAGCGAGCCAGGTCCCTCTGGAAACACCATATATTTT
V: TRBV5-8; J: TRBJ2-7; size: -; D: -; CDR3: CASSPAGGSYEQYF; DNA: TGTGCCAGCAGCCCGGCCGGGGGCTCCTACGAGCAGTACTTC
V: TRBV2; J: TRBJ1-1; size: -; D: -; CDR3: CASNSEATYTEAFF; DNA: TGTGCCAGCAACTCGGAGGCGACATACACTGAAGCTTTCTTT
V: TRBV5-8; J: TRBJ2-1; size: -; D: TRBD2; CDR3: CASSGTLAGVYNEQFF; DNA: TGTGCCAGCAGCGGGACACTAGCGGGAGTCTACAATGAGCAGTTCTTC
V: TRBV6-5; J: TRBJ2-5; size: -; D: -; CDR3: CASSFYQETQYF; DNA: TGTGCCAGCAGTTTCTACCAAGAGACCCAGTACTTC
V: TRBV2; J: TRBJ1-2; size: -; D: -; CDR3: CASSVRDSYGYTF; DNA: TGTGCCAGCAGTGTCCGGGACTCCTATGGCTACACCTTC
V: TRBV5-4; J: TRBJ2-7; size: -; D: TRBD1; CDR3: CASSVGTVSYEQYF; DNA: TGTGCCAGCAGCGTGGGGACAGTTTCCTACGAGCAGTACTTC
V: TRBV25-1; J: TRBJ2-1; size: -; D: TRBD2; CDR3: CASSDLLAGVYNEQFF; DNA: TGTGCCAGCAGTGATTTACTAGCGGGCGTCTACAATGAGCAGTTCTTC
V: TRBV27; J: TRBJ1-6; size: few; D: -; CDR3: CASIMTSSYNSPLHF; DNA: TGTGCCAGCATTATGACTAGCTCCTATAATTCACCCCTCCACTTT
V: TRBV13; J: TRBJ2-7; size: -; D: TRBD2; CDR3: CASSLRLGPSGRSYEQYF; DNA: TGTGCCAGCAGCTTAAGATTGGGGCCTAGCGGGAGGTCCTACGAGCAGTACTTC
V: TRBV24-1; J: TRBJ1-5; size: once; D: -; CDR3: CATSDGGGDGVGTHSNQPQHF; DNA: TGTGCCACCAGTGATGGTGGAGGGGATGGAGTGGGTACCCATAGCAATCAGCCCCAGCATTTT
V: TRBV24-1; J: TRBJ2-1; size: -; D: TRBD1; CDR3: CATSVRQGQGEQFF; DNA: TGTGCCACCAGTGTCAGACAGGGGCAGGGTGAGCAGTTCTTC
V: TRBV29-1; J: TRBJ2-2; size: -; D: TRBD2; CDR3: CSVGLAGSTGELFF; DNA: TGCAGCGTTGGGCTAGCGGGTAGCACCGGGGAGCTGTTTTTT
V: TRBV6-5; J: TRBJ1-1; size: -; D: TRBD1; CDR3: CASRTDRGGTEAFF; DNA: TGTGCCAGCAGGACAGACAGGGGCGGCACTGAAGCTTTCTTT
V: TRBV6-6; J: TRBJ2-1; size: -; D: TRBD2; CDR3: CASNGGSEQFF; DNA: TGTGCCAGCAACGGCGGGAGTGAGCAGTTCTTC
V: TRBV24-1; J: TRBJ2-3; size: -; D: TRBD2; CDR3: CATSDLLSGSCTDTQYF; DNA: TGTGCCACCAGTGATTTGCTTAGCGGGAGCTGCACAGATACGCAGTATTTT
V: TRBV29-1; J: TRBJ2-5; size: -; D: -; CDR3: CSVGREGGEETQYF; DNA: TGCAGCGTTGGCAGGGAGGGGGGTGAGGAGACCCAGTACTTC
V: TRBV25-1; J: TRBJ2-7; size: few; D: -; CDR3: CASSPPVGASEQYF; DNA: TGTGCCAGCAGCCCCCCCGTGGGGGCCAGCGAGCAGTACTTC
V: TRBV3-1/TRBV3-2; J: TRBJ2-1; size: -; D: TRBD1; CDR3: CASSQAGTGANEQFF; DNA: TGTGCCAGCAGCCAAGCCGGGACAGGAGCCAATGAGCAGTTCTTC
V: TRBV19; J: TRBJ1-1; size: -; D: -; CDR3: CASSRGISLMNTEAFF; DNA: TGTGCCAGTAGTAGGGGCATTTCTTTAATGAACACTGAAGCTTTCTTT
V: TRBV5-6; J: TRBJ2-3; size: -; D: TRBD2; CDR3: CASSLVTGRTVDTQYF; DNA: TGTGCCAGCAGCTTGGTAACCGGGAGGACGGTAGATACGCAGTATTTT
V: TRBV25-1; J: TRBJ2-3; size: -; D: TRBD1; CDR3: CASSPTGGYTQYF; DNA: TGTGCCAGCAGTCCGACAGGGGGGTATACGCAGTATTTT
V: TRBV28; J: TRBJ2-7; size: -; D: TRBD1; CDR3: CASSLTGGSYEQYF; DNA: TGTGCCAGCAGCCTGACAGGGGGCTCCTACGAGCAGTACTTC
V: TRBV27; J: TRBJ2-7; size: -; D: -; CDR3: CASSTGILSYEQYF; DNA: TGTGCCAGCAGTACAGGGATCCTGTCCTACGAGCAGTACTTC